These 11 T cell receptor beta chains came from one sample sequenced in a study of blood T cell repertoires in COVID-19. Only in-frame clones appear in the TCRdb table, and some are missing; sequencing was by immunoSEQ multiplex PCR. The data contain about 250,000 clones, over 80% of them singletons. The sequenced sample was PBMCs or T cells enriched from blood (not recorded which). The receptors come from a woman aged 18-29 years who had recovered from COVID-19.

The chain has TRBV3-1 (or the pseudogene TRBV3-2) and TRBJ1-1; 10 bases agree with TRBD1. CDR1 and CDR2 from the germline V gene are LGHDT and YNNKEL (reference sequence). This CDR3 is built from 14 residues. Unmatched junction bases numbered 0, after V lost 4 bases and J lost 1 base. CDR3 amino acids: CASSRQGANTEAFF. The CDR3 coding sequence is TGTGCCAGCAGCCGACAGGGGGCGAACACTGAAGCTTTCTTT.

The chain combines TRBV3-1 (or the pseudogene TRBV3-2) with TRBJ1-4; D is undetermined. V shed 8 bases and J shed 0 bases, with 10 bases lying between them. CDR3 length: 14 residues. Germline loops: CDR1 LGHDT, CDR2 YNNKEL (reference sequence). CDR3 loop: CASGEPATNEKLFF. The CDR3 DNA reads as TGTGCCAGCGGGGAGCCAGCAACTAATGAAAAACTGTTTTTT.

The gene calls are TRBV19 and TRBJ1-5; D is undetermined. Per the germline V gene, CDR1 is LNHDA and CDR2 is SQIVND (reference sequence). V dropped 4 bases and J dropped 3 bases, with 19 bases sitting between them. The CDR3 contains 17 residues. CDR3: CASSTSPGSGPNQPQHF. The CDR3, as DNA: TGTGCCAGTAGTACCTCTCCGGGATCCGGCCCCAATCAGCCCCAGCATTTT.

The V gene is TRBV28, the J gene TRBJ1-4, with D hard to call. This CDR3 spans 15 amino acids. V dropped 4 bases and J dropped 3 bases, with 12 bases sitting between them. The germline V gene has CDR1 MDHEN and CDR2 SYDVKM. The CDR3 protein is CASSSYSPPNEKLFF. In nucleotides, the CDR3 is TGTGCCAGCAGTTCTTACAGCCCTCCTAATGAAAAACTGTTTTTT.

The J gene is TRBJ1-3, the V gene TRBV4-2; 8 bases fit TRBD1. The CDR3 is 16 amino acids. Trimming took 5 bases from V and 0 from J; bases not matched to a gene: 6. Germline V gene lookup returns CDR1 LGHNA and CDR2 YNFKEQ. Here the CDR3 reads CASSIQDRASGNTIYF. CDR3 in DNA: TGTGCCAGCAGCATACAGGACAGGGCCTCTGGAAACACCATATATTTT.

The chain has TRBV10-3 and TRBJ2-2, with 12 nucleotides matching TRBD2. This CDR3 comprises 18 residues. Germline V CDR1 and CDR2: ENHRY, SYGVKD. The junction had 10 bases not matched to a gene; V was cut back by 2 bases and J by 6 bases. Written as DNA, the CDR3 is TGTGCCATCAGTGAGAGGCGGACTAGCGGGATTACGGCCGGGGAGCTGTTTTTT. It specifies CAISERRTSGITAGELFF.

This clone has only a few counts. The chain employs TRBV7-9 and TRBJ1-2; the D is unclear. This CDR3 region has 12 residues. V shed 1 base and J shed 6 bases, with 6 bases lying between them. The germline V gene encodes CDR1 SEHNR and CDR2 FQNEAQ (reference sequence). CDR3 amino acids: CASSLGLDGYTF. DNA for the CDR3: TGTGCCAGCAGCTTAGGTCTAGATGGCTACACCTTC.

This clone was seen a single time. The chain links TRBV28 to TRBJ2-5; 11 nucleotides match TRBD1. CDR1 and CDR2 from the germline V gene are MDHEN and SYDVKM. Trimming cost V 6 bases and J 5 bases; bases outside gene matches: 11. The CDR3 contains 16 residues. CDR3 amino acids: CASSYSGTGGSETQYF. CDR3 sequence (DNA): TGTGCCAGCAGCTACTCCGGGACAGGGGGATCGGAGACCCAGTACTTC.

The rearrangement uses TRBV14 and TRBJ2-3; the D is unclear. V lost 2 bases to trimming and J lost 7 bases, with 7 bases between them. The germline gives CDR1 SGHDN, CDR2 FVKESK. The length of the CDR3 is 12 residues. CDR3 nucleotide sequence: TGTGCCAGCAGCCAATTTGAGAATACGCAGTATTTT. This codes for CASSQFENTQYF.

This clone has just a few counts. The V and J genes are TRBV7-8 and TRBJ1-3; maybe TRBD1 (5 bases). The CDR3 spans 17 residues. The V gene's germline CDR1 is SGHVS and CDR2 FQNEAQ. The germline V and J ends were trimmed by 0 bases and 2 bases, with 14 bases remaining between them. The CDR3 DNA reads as TGTGCCAGCAGCTTAGCGGCAGGGCCCTTCCCTGGAAACACCATATATTTT. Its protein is CASSLAAGPFPGNTIYF.

CDR3 nucleotides: TGTGCCAGCAGCCAGTTTCTCTGGAGGGTAAATGAGCAGTTCTTC. Its protein product is CASSQFLWRVNEQFF. This chain connects TRBV4-2 to TRBJ2-1, with a possible D match to TRBD2 (6 bases). The CDR3 covers 15 residues. CDR1 and CDR2 from the germline V gene are LGHNA and YNFKEQ. The germline V and J ends were trimmed by 3 bases and 7 bases, with 16 bases remaining between them.